This T cell receptor beta chain was sequenced for a study of blood T cell repertoires in COVID-19. At the level of the study: There were acute and convalescent COVID-19 samples, and they came from the United States, Italy and Spain. T cells, B-cell-depleted T cells, or PBMCs supplied cDNA or gDNA.

TCRdb keeps only in-frame clones here, not all; method: immunoSEQ multiplex PCR. Of about 60,000 clones detected, 65% to 90% appear once; the ten largest clones hold 0.9% to 1.5%. The V gene lost 5 bases and the J gene lost 2 bases, with 12 bases spanning the gap. Germline values: CDR1 SGHVS, CDR2 FQNEAQ. CDR3 length: 14 residues. Sequenced: peripheral blood. The TCR was taken from a man aged 40-49 years with acute or convalescent COVID-19. The chain links TRBV7-8 to TRBJ1-2; a weak D match, TRBD1 (6 bases). This CDR3 is CASSPTGPNYGYTF. The CDR3 DNA follows: TGTGCCAGCAGCCCTACAGGGCCCAACTATGGCTACACCTTC.